The present entry profiles one T cell receptor beta chain with its context. Its target is unknown. Primers included in the PCR were 60 Vbeta and 13 Jbeta primers. TCRdb keeps only in-frame clones here, not all; method: immunoSEQ multiplex PCR. The sample has 98,000 or so clones; 76% are singletons. The data are from a study of cytomegalovirus exposure and HLA in healthy donors. Study findings and constraints: A few CMV-associated chains were confirmed in vitro to be specific for CMV antigens. Later findings reportedly placed an Asian-associated ancestry cluster below the approximately 670-donor mean for N-insertions.

This CDR3 comprises 14 residues. The V and J ends lost 3 bases and 1 base respectively, with 9 bases between them. Germline V gives CDR1 LNHDA, CDR2 SQIVND (reference sequence). Material for sequencing was PBMCs. The V and J genes are TRBV19 and TRBJ2-5; D is uncertain. This sequence was found in a man aged 40-50 years in good health and CMV-seronegative. Here the CDR3 DNA reads TGTGCCAGTAGTATTTCGCACAGCCAAGAGACCCAGTACTTC. This gives the protein CASSISHSQETQYF.